This TCR beta chain was identified during a study of T cells after yellow fever vaccination. This clonotype was recorded a few times. MiXCR, applied by TCRdb to the 5' RACE reads, yields one record per CDR3 protein. The sample includes more than 300,000 distinct CDR3 sequences, roughly 10% of them seen just once. This TCR was sampled from a man in his late teens or twenties who received the YFV17D yellow fever vaccine. The material sequenced was CD4+ T cells sorted from PBMCs, taken 45 days after the yellow fever booster vaccination.

The CDR3 is CASSALAGGSTDTQYF. The CDR3 DNA reads TGTGCCAGCAGCGCCCTAGCGGGGGGAAGCACAGATACGCAGTATTTT. The V and J genes are TRBV11-1 and TRBJ2-3; 11 positions agree with TRBD2. J was trimmed by 0 bases and V by 5 bases; bases with no gene match: 4. This CDR3 is 16 amino acids long. The germline gives CDR1 SGHAT, CDR2 FQDESV (reference sequence).